This T cell receptor (beta chain) was retrieved from a study of T-cell memory formation after mild COVID-19. TCRdb independently ran MiXCR on the 5' RACE reads; one entry per CDR3 protein. The sample records under 350,000 distinct CDR3 sequences, 15% to 20% being singletons. CDR1 is LNHDA, CDR2 SQIVND, per germline (reference sequence). The CDR3 is 16 amino acids. Trimming at V came to 5 bases and at J to 3 bases, leaving 9 bases not matched to a gene. This clonotype was detected only once. The sequence was collected from a man aged 18 to 30 who had mild COVID-19 (a few samples of this study predate the infection). Cell type and time point are not known. V gene TRBV19 combines with J gene TRBJ2-1; 8 bases fit TRBD1. Source material: PBMCs or a T cell subset sorted from them (not recorded which). CDR3 in amino acids: CASSHIPGGGYNEQFF. Written as DNA, the CDR3 is TGTGCCAGTAGTCACATTCCAGGGGGCGGCTACAATGAGCAGTTCTTC.